These 25 T cell receptor beta chains were all obtained from the same sample, sequenced in a study of cytomegalovirus exposure and HLA in healthy donors. In the PCR, 60 Vbeta and 13 Jbeta primers were used. Produced via immunoSEQ multiplex PCR; TCRdb's table is partial and in-frame only. The sample lists some 150,000 clones; about four fifths were seen once. The material sequenced was PBMCs. These receptors were collected from a man younger than 45 in good health and CMV-seropositive.

This clone was picked up one time. The chain joins TRBV6-6 to TRBJ2-1, with 7 bases lining up with TRBD2. This CDR3 contains 12 residues. After removal of 9 bases from V and 9 bases from J, the junction contained 8 bases not matched to a gene. Looked up from germline, CDR1 is MNHNY and CDR2 is SVGAGI (reference sequence). CDR3 bases: TGTGCCAGTCGTCGGCCTAGCGGTGAGCAGTTCTTC. It encodes CASRRPSGEQFF.

The chain combines TRBV5-6 with TRBJ1-2, with 8 bases fitting TRBD1. CDR3 size: 14 residues. V lost 0 bases to trimming and J lost 8 bases; unmatched junction nucleotides: 6. CDR1 SGHDT and CDR2 YYEEEE come from the germline V gene. The CDR3: CASSLGQGFGGYTF. CDR3 coding DNA: TGTGCCAGCAGCTTGGGACAGGGGTTTGGCGGCTACACCTTC.

The J gene is TRBJ1-6, the V gene TRBV4-3; TRBD1 agrees at 8 bases. V lost 4 bases to trimming and J lost 8 bases; unmatched junction nucleotides: 10. The CDR3 length is 16 residues. CDR1 and CDR2 from the germline V gene are LGHNA and YSLEER. In nucleotides, the CDR3 is TGCGCCAGCAGCCGAGGGGGGGACAGGCCTCATTCACCCCTCCACTTT. It yields the protein CASSRGGDRPHSPLHF.

In its sample, this clone was seen a few times. The chain uses TRBV7-2 and TRBJ2-5, with D unclear. The germline CDR1 and CDR2 sequences are SGHTA and FQGNSA. V dropped 1 base and J dropped 2 bases, with 5 bases sitting between them. This CDR3 has 13 residues. The CDR3 DNA sequence: TGTGCCAGCAGCTTAGAAATACAAGAGACCCAGTACTTC. It is translated as CASSLEIQETQYF. Supplemented by reference TRBV7-2 and TRBJ2-5, the full variable domain reads GAGVSQSPSNKVTEKGKDVELRCDPISGHTALYWYRQSLGQGLEFLIYFQGNSAPDKSGLPSDRFSAERTGGSVSTLTIQRTQQEDSAVYLCASSLEIQETQYFGPGTRLLVL.

The chain carries TRBV7-8 and TRBJ1-1; D not certain. V shed 1 base and J shed 3 bases, with 9 bases lying between them. The CDR3 is made up of 14 amino acids. Germline V gene lookup returns CDR1 SGHVS and CDR2 FQNEAQ. The CDR3 bases are TGTGCCAGCAGCTTAGAGGCGGGCTACACTGAAGCTTTCTTT. Amino acids: CASSLEAGYTEAFF.

This clone was detected only once. The V gene is TRBV28, the J gene TRBJ2-7; 8 nucleotides match TRBD1. The CDR3 runs 16 residues. The V gene's germline CDR1 is MDHEN and CDR2 SYDVKM. J was trimmed by 3 bases and V by 1 base; bases with no gene match: 8. For the CDR3, the DNA is TGTGCCAGCAGTTTATCGGGGGACAGGACCTACTACGAGCAGTACTTC. It specifies CASSLSGDRTYYEQYF.

The rearrangement links TRBV27 to TRBJ2-7; D call uncertain. Trimming stripped 8 bases from V and 0 bases from J, with 17 bases between. The CDR3 totals 15 residues. Looked up from germline, CDR1 is MNHEY and CDR2 is SMNVEV (reference sequence). The CDR3 loop is CASAPVRSSSYEQYF. The CDR3, as DNA: TGTGCCAGCGCCCCCGTCCGGTCGAGCTCCTACGAGCAGTACTTC.

This rearrangement joins TRBV30 to TRBJ1-4; 11 bases are a match to TRBD1. There are 13 residues in the CDR3. CDR1 is GTSNPN, CDR2 SVGIG, per germline (reference sequence). Trimming cost V 8 bases and J 8 bases; bases outside gene matches: 7. CDR3 amino acids: CALRRDRGEKLFF. The CDR3 nucleotides read TGTGCCCTTCGACGGGACAGGGGGGAAAAACTGTTTTTT.

DNA for the CDR3: TGTGCCAGTAGTATAGGGGACGGACAGGCCTCCTACGAGCAGTACTTC. Protein product: CASSIGDGQASYEQYF. The chain uses TRBV19 and TRBJ2-7, with 7 positions matching TRBD1. The CDR3 length is 16 residues. Germline values: CDR1 LNHDA, CDR2 SQIVND (reference sequence). The J segment lost 0 bases and the V segment lost 1 base, leaving 6 bases of the junction unmatched.

This chain joins TRBV30 and TRBJ1-1; TRBD1 aligns across 7 bases. V lost 1 base and J lost 5; bases outside the gene matches: 4. This CDR3 region has 13 residues. The germline CDR1 and CDR2 sequences are GTSNPN and SVGIG (reference sequence). In nucleotides, the CDR3 is TGTGCCTGGAGTGAACCACAGGGGACTGAAGCTTTCTTT. Translation gives CAWSEPQGTEAFF.

The chain joins TRBV5-6 to TRBJ2-3; 11 bases line up with TRBD2. This CDR3 has 16 amino acids. V was clipped by 4 bases and J by 4 bases; unmatched bases: 8. Germline V CDR1 and CDR2: SGHDT, YYEEEE. Here the CDR3 reads CASSLDRSGGADTQYF. CDR3 DNA: TGTGCCAGCAGCCTAGACCGTAGCGGGGGGGCAGATACGCAGTATTTT.

The chain is built from TRBV7-8 and TRBJ2-1, with D possibly TRBD2 on 6 matching bases. The V and J ends lost 2 bases and 9 bases respectively, with 14 bases between them. The CDR3 spans 14 residues. The germline CDR1 and CDR2 sequences are SGHVS and FQNEAQ. The CDR3 DNA sequence: TGTGCCAGCAGCTTACCGGGGAGGATGGTTGAGCAGTTCTTC. Translated: CASSLPGRMVEQFF.

The chain couples TRBV28 to TRBJ2-5, with 8 bases that match TRBD1. The better agreement between TRBJ2-7 and the DNA end casts doubt on the J call. Germline lookup yields CDR1 MDHEN and CDR2 SYDVKM. This CDR3 region has 17 residues. The CDR3 here is CASSFNIAGQASYEQYF. The CDR3 DNA sequence: TGTGCCAGCAGTTTCAATATCGCGGGACAGGCCTCCTACGAGCAGTACTTC.

The chain has TRBV10-3 and TRBJ2-1; TRBD1 is a possible D gene (5 bases). The CDR3 totals 14 residues. Germline V CDR1 and CDR2: ENHRY, SYGVKD. V was cut by 9 bases and J by 7 bases, with 19 bases left in between. The chain's CDR3 is CAISPPREGNEQFF. The CDR3 DNA sequence: TGTGCCATTTCCCCCCCCAGGGAAGGGAATGAGCAGTTCTTC.

V usage is TRBV6-5 and J usage is TRBJ1-4, with D perhaps TRBD1 (6 bases). The CDR3 has 14 residues. CDR1 and CDR2 (germline): MNHEY, SVGAGI. The germline V and J ends were trimmed by 5 bases and 2 bases, with 9 bases remaining between them. In DNA, the CDR3 is TGTGCCAGCAGTACAGGGTTGACTAATGAAAAACTGTTTTTT. Protein sequence: CASSTGLTNEKLFF.

This clone was detected only a few times. The rearrangement links TRBV29-1 to TRBJ2-1, with 7 bases that match TRBD2. Germline CDR1 is SQVTM and CDR2 is ANQGSEA. This CDR3 is 14 amino acids long. V shed 1 base, J shed 4 bases, and the junction held 4 bases outside the gene matches. The CDR3 DNA reads as TGCAGCGTTGAAGGGACTAGTCGTTACAATGAGCAGTTCTTC. Protein product: CSVEGTSRYNEQFF.

This clone has just one count. The V call is TRBV5-1, the J call TRBJ2-1; 10 positions agree with TRBD2. The V segment lost 0 bases and the J segment 10 bases; nucleotides outside the gene matches: 7. The V gene's germline CDR1 is SGHRS and CDR2 YFSETQ. CDR3 length: 15 amino acids. The CDR3 spells CASSLALAGVREQFF. In DNA form, the CDR3 reads TGCGCCAGCAGCTTGGCCCTAGCGGGAGTTAGAGAGCAGTTCTTC.

V usage is TRBV28 and J usage is TRBJ2-7, with 9 nucleotides matching TRBD1. CDR1 is MDHEN, CDR2 SYDVKM, per germline. The CDR3 is 15 amino acids. The J segment lost 6 bases and the V segment lost 5 bases, leaving 11 bases of the junction unmatched. The CDR3 DNA sequence: TGTGCCAGCAGTGCCTTCTCGGACAGGGGAGGCGAGCAGTACTTC. Translation gives CASSAFSDRGGEQYF.

V is TRBV27 and J is TRBJ1-1; a possible D gene is TRBD1 (6 bases). V lost 7 bases, J lost 4 bases, and 16 bases lay in between. The CDR3 is made up of 14 amino acids. Germline V gene lookup returns CDR1 MNHEY and CDR2 SMNVEV (reference sequence). CDR3 protein: CASTADRFFTEAFF. In DNA, the CDR3 is TGTGCCAGCACTGCAGACAGGTTCTTCACTGAAGCTTTCTTT.

V usage is TRBV5-1 and J usage is TRBJ1-2; perhaps TRBD1 as D (6 bases). The CDR3 loop spans 12 amino acids. The V end was cut by 0 bases, the J end by 10 bases, with 10 bases between. The germline V gene has CDR1 SGHRS and CDR2 YFSETQ. CDR3 in DNA: TGCGCCAGCAGCTTGGTTGGGGGCGACTACACCTTC. As protein: CASSLVGGDYTF.

The chain recombines TRBV6-5 with TRBJ1-1; 7 bases map to TRBD1. Trimming took 7 bases from V and 7 from J; bases not matched to a gene: 9. Germline values: CDR1 MNHEY, CDR2 SVGAGI. The CDR3 covers 13 residues. DNA for the CDR3: TGTGCCAGCACCCCAATAGGGGGCCGTGAAGCTTTCTTT. It translates to CASTPIGGREAFF.

This clone turned up a few times. The J gene is TRBJ1-1, the V gene TRBV7-2; 9 nucleotides agree with TRBD1. The CDR3 extends over 17 amino acids. The V segment lost 2 bases and the J segment 1 base; nucleotides outside the gene matches: 8. Germline V lookup: CDR1 SGHTA, CDR2 FQGNSA. The CDR3 DNA follows: TGTGCCAGCAGCTTACGGACCTTGGGACAGGGGAACACTGAAGCTTTCTTT. As protein: CASSLRTLGQGNTEAFF.

The genes are TRBV27 and TRBJ1-1, with D perhaps TRBD1 (6 bases). Trimming left V 7 bases short and J 0 bases short, with 12 bases between. Germline CDR1 MNHEY, CDR2 SMNVEV (reference sequence). The CDR3 spans 14 residues. CDR3 residues: CASKEGTLNTEAFF. The CDR3 nucleotides read TGTGCCAGCAAGGAAGGGACACTGAACACTGAAGCTTTCTTT.

The chain employs TRBV28 and TRBJ2-7; TRBD2 agrees at 12 bases. The J segment lost 1 base and the V segment lost 2 bases, leaving 3 bases of the junction unmatched. The CDR3 consists of 16 residues. Germline CDR1 MDHEN, CDR2 SYDVKM. CDR3 coding DNA: TGTGCCAGCAGTTTAGCCGGACTAGCGGGGTCCTACGAGCAGTACTTC. Translated: CASSLAGLAGSYEQYF.

The chain carries TRBV12-5 and TRBJ1-2; weak D call: TRBD1 (5 bases). Germline V CDR1 and CDR2: LGHNT, FRNRAP. This CDR3 spans 15 amino acids. With 4 bases removed from V and 2 bases from J, the gap between germline ends came to 14 bases. CDR3 sequence reads: CASGWEGFGNYGYTF. The CDR3 nucleotides are TGTGCTAGTGGTTGGGAGGGGTTCGGGAACTATGGCTACACCTTC.